The clone carrying this T cell receptor beta chain was recorded many times. Its antigen is as yet unknown. Study processing details: The distant-metastasis classifier for papillary thyroid cancer was built from CDR3 differences across clinicopathological groups. MiXCR re-clonotyped the PCR reads for TCRdb. These V and J calls rely on TCRdb rather than the paper's analysis. The repertoire holds approximately 25,000 clones, with approximately 24% as singletons. The V end lost 0 bases, the J end lost 5 bases, and 7 bases lay between the germline ends. The CDR3 consists of 14 residues. Germline CDR1 LGHDT, CDR2 YNNKEL (reference sequence). The record originates from a study of metastatic and nonmetastatic thyroid tumors. Study summary: Malignant thyroid and benign thyroid patients provided blood and tumor or nodule tissue whose repertoires were compared. Study conclusions and caveats: The study reportedly found significantly higher TCR beta diversity in malignant thyroid tumors than benign nodules, in blood and tumor.

Every patient underwent thyroid surgery untreated. Material: blood. The rearrangement links TRBV3-1 to TRBJ2-2, with D possibly being TRBD1 or TRBD2 (5 bases each). This sequence originates from a male donor with papillary thyroid cancer or a benign thyroid nodule (not recorded which). Some clones in this sample may be carry-over from other donors' samples. The CDR3 here is CASSQDWGTGELFF. Here the CDR3 DNA reads TGTGCCAGCAGCCAAGATTGGGGGACCGGGGAGCTGTTTTTT.